This T cell receptor beta chain is drawn from a study of T cells in Graves' hyperthyroidism and ophthalmopathy. Trimming took 2 bases from V and 0 from J, leaving 11 bases between them. The CDR3 is made up of 16 amino acids. Regions amplified from RNA transcripts were the TCR beta CDR3 regions. In the first-round RT-PCR of the TCR CDR3, the HTBI primer set was used. Each CDR3 protein is one row after TCRdb ran MiXCR on the multiplex PCR reads. The sample holds about 350,000 distinct CDR3 sequences; about a fifth are singletons and the top ten take around 3.6%. In this sample, this clonotype turned up a few times.

The sequenced material came from blood. This clonotype was obtained from a woman younger than 30 with Graves' hyperthyroidism. This rearrangement joins TRBV12-3 or TRBV12-4 to TRBJ2-4, with a possible D match to TRBD1 (6 bases). This CDR3 is CASSLRGSLAKNIQYF. For the CDR3, the DNA is TGTGCCAGCAGTTTAAGGGGGAGCTTAGCCAAAAACATTCAGTACTTC.